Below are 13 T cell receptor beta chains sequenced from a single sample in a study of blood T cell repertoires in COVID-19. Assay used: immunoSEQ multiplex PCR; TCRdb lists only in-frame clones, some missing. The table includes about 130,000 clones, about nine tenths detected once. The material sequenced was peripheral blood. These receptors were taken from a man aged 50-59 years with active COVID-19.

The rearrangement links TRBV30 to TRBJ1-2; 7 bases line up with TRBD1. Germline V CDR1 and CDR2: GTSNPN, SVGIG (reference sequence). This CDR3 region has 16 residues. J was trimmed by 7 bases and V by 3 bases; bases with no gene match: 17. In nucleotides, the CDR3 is TGTGCCTGGAGCGTGGGAAGGGGGCAAGGGGATAGTGGCTACACCTTC. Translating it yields CAWSVGRGQGDSGYTF.

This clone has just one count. The CDR3 protein is CASSRTNGNTEAFF. The CDR3 DNA reads as TGTGCCAGCTCACGGACAAACGGGAACACTGAAGCTTTCTTT. V and J are TRBV18 and TRBJ1-1; the D gene is possibly TRBD1 (5 bases). V was pared by 4 bases and J by 1 base, with 10 bases between. The germline gives CDR1 KGHSH, CDR2 LQKENI. The CDR3 loop spans 14 amino acids.

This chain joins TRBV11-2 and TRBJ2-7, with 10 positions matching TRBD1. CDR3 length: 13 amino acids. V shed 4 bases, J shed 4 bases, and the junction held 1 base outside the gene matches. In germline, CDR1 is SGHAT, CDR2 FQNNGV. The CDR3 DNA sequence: TGTGCCAGCAGCTCGGACAGGGGGTACGAGCAGTACTTC. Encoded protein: CASSSDRGYEQYF.

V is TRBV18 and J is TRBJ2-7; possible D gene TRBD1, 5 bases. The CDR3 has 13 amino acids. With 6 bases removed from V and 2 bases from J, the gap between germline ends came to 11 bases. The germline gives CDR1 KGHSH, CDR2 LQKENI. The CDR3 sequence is CASSRDSTYEQYF. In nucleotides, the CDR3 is TGTGCCAGCTCCCGCGACAGTACCTACGAGCAGTACTTC.

The CDR3 is CASSKRSTSGESSYNEQFF. CDR3 in DNA: TGTGCCAGCAGCAAAAGGTCAACTAGCGGGGAGAGCTCCTACAATGAGCAGTTCTTC. The chain joins TRBV21-1 to TRBJ2-1; TRBD2 is the table's D call and was not checked against the DNA. TRBV21-1 is a recognized pseudogene. The CDR3 is made up of 19 amino acids.

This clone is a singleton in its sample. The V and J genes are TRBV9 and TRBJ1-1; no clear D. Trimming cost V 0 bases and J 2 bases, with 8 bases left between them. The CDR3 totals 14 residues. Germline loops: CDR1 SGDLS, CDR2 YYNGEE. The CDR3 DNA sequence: TGTGCCAGCAGCGTAGGACATACAAACACTGAAGCTTTCTTT. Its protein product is CASSVGHTNTEAFF.

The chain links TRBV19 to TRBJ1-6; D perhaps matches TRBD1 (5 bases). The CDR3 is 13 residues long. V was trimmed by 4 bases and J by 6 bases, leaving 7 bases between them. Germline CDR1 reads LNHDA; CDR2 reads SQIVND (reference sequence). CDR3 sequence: CASSTDSNSPLHF. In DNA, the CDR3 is TGTGCCAGTAGTACCGACAGTAATTCACCCCTCCACTTT.

The CDR3 sequence is CASRLGLAGSSTDTQYF. Here the CDR3 DNA reads TGTGCCAGCAGGTTGGGACTAGCGGGGAGCAGCACAGATACGCAGTATTTT. This chain uses TRBV2 with TRBJ2-3; 13 bases fit TRBD2. V shed 6 bases, J shed 0 bases, and the junction held 6 bases outside the gene matches. CDR1 SNHLY and CDR2 FYNNEI come from the germline V gene. This CDR3 spans 17 amino acids.

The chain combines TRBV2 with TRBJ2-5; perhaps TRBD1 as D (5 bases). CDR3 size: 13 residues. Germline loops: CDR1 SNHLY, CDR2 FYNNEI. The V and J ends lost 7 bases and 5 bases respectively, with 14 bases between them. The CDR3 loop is CASNLGVGETQYF. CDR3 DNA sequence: TGTGCCAGCAACCTAGGGGTTGGCGAGACCCAGTACTTC.

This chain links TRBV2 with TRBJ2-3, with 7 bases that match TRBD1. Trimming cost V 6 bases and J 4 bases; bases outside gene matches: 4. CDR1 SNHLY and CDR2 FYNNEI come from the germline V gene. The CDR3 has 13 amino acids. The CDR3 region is CASRRGLSDTQYF. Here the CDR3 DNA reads TGTGCCAGCAGGAGGGGGCTGTCAGATACGCAGTATTTT.

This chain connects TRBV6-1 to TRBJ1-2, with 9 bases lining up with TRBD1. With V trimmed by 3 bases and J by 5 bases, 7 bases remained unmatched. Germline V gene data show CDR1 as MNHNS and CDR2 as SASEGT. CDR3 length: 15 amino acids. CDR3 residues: CASSDRDRAGYGYTF. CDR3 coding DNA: TGTGCCAGCAGTGATCGGGACAGGGCGGGGTATGGCTACACCTTC.

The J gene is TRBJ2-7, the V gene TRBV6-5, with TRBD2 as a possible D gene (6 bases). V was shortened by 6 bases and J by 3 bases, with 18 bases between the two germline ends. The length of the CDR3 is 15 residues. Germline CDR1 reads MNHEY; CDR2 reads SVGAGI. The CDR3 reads CASSPPRRGGYEQYF. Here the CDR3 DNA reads TGTGCCAGCAGCCCCCCTAGACGGGGAGGCTACGAGCAGTACTTC.

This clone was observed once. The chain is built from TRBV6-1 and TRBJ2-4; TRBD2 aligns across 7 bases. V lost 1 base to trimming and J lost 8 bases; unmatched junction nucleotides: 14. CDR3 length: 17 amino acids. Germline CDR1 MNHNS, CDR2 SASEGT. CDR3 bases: TGTGCCAGCAGTGAAGGTCAGGTGTGGGGGGGGAGGTACATTCAGTACTTC. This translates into CASSEGQVWGGRYIQYF.